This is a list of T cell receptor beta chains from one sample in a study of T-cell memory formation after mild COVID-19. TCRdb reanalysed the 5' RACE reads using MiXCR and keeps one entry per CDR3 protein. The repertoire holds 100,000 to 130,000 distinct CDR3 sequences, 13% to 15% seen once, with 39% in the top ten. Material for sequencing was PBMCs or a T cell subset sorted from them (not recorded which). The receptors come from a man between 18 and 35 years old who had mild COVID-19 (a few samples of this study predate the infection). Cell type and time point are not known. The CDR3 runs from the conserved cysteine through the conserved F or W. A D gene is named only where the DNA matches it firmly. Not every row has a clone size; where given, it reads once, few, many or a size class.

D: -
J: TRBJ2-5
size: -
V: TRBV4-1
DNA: TGCGCCAGCAGCCAAGAGGCGGATCAAGAGACCCAGTACTTC
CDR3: CASSQEADQETQYF

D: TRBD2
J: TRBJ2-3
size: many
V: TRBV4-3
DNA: TGCGCCAGCAGCCACGGGGGGGGGAATACGCAGTATTTT
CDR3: CASSHGGGNTQYF

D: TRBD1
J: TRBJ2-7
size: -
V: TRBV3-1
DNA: TGTGCCAGCAGCCAAGAAGGATACAGGGGGACCTCCTACGAGCAGTACTTC
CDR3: CASSQEGYRGTSYEQYF

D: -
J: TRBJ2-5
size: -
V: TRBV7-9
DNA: TGTGCCAGCCGACAGGCACCGGGGGAGACCCAGTACTTC
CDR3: CASRQAPGETQYF

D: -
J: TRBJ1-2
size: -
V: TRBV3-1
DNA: TGTGCCAGCAGCCCCCTCGAGGCGGAGGCATTTAACTATGGCTACACCTTC
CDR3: CASSPLEAEAFNYGYTF

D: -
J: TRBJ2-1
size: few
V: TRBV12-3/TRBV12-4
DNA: TGTGCCAGCAGCCCCCCTACGGAGGAGAGATACAATGAGCAGTTCTTC
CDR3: CASSPPTEERYNEQFF

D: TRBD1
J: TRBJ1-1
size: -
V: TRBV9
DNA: TGTGCCAGCAGCCCGAGTGGGACAGGGAACACTGAAGCTTTCTTT
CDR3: CASSPSGTGNTEAFF

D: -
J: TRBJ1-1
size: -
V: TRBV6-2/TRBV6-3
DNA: TGTGCCAGCAGTTACTCGGCGGACTCTTCGCCCAGGGATCGCACTGAAGCTTTCTTT
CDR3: CASSYSADSSPRDRTEAFF

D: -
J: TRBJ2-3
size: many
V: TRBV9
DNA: TGTGCCAGCAGCGTGGCGAGCACAGATACGCAGTATTTT
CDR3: CASSVASTDTQYF

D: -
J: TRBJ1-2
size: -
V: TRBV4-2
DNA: TGTGCCAGCAGCCAAGAGGTTGGAGTTGCAGGGCCGGATGGCTACACCTTC
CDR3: CASSQEVGVAGPDGYTF

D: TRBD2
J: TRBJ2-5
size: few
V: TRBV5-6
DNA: TGTGCCAGCAGCTTGCTAAGGACTAGCCAGTCGGAGACCCAGTACTTC
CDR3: CASSLLRTSQSETQYF

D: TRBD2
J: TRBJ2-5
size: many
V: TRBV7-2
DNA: TGTGCCAGCAGCGCCACAGGCAGCGGGGGTGAGACCCAGTACTTC
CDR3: CASSATGSGGETQYF

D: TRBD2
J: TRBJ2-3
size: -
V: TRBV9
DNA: TGTGCCAGCGGGTCAGGGAACAGCGGGGGAACAGATACGCAGTATTTT
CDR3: CASGSGNSGGTDTQYF

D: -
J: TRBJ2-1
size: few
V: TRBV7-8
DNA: TGTGCCAGCAGCTTAGCCCCGGGGGAAGTCAATGAGCAGTTCTTC
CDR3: CASSLAPGEVNEQFF

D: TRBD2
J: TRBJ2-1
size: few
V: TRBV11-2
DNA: TGTGCCAGCAGCTTAGGACAGCGGGGGACTATAATCTACAATGAGCAGTTCTTC
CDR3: CASSLGQRGTIIYNEQFF

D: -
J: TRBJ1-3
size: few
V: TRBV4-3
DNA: TGCGCCAGCAGCCAAGATAGGGGAAGCTCTGGAAACACCATATATTTT
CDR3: CASSQDRGSSGNTIYF

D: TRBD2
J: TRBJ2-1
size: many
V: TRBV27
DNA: TGTGCCAGCAGCTGGACTAGCGGGGGGTTTAATGAGCAGTTCTTC
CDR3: CASSWTSGGFNEQFF

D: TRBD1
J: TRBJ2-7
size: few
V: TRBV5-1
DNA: TGCGCCAGCAGCGGGCACAGGGGAGCCTACGAGCAGTACTTC
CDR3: CASSGHRGAYEQYF

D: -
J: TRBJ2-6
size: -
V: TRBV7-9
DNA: TGTGCCAGCAGCCCCCTGGTCTCTGGGGCCAACTTCCTGACTTTC
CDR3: CASSPLVSGANFLTF

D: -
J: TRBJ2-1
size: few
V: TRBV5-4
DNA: TGTGCCAGCACCCCGAGTCGAGGGTTCCACAATGAGCAGTTCTTC
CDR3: CASTPSRGFHNEQFF

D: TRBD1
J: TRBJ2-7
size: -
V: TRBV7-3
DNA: TGTGCCAGCAGCTTTGACAGGGGGCCCCCCTACGAGCAGTACTTC
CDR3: CASSFDRGPPYEQYF

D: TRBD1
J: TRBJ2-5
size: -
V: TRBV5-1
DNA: TGCGCCAGCAGCGACCCAACAGGGGCGGTAGAAGAGACCCAGTACTTC
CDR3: CASSDPTGAVEETQYF

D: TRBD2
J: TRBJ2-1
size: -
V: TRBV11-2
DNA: TGTGCCAGCAGCTTAGCTAGCGGGGGGTTTAATGAGCAGTTCTTC
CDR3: CASSLASGGFNEQFF

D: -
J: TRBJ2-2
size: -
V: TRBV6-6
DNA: TGTGCCAGCAGCTACACTCTCACCGGGGAGCTGTTTTTT
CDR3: CASSYTLTGELFF

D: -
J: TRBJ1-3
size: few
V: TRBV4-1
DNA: TGCGCCAGCAGCCAAGCCGGACGTGGAAACACCATATATTTT
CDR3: CASSQAGRGNTIYF

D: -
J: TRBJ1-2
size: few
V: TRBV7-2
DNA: TGTGCCAGCAGCTTAGGCCCCAATGGCTACACCTTC
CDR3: CASSLGPNGYTF

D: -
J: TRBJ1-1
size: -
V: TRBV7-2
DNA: TGTGCCAGCAGCTCCACGCTCACTGAAGCTTTCTTT
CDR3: CASSSTLTEAFF

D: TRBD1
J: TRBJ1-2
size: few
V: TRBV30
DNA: TGTGCCTGGAGTGGCATTTCCCGGGACAGGGGAAACTATGGCTACACCTTC
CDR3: CAWSGISRDRGNYGYTF

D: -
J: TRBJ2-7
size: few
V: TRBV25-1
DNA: TGTGCCAGCAGTGAATCTGAGGGGCACGAGCAGTACTTC
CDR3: CASSESEGHEQYF

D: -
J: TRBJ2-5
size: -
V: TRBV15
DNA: TGTGCCACCAGCAGAGAGAGGGGGGGATTGGAGACCCAGTACTTC
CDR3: CATSRERGGLETQYF

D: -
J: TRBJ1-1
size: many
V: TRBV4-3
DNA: TGCGCCAGCAGCCAAGATCAGTGGGGCACTACTGAAGCTTTCTTT
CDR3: CASSQDQWGTTEAFF

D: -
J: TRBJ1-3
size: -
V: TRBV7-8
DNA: TGTGCCAGCAGCTTAGCGGGGGGAGGGGGAGACACCATATATTTT
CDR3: CASSLAGGGGDTIYF

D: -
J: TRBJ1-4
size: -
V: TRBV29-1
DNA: TGCACAGCTCGTGGGACAACGAATGAAAAACTGTTTTTT
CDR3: CTARGTTNEKLFF

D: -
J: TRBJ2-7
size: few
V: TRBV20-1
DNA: TGCAGTGCCAGCGGAAGGGGGAGGTGGTCCGGGCAGTACTTC
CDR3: CSASGRGRWSGQYF

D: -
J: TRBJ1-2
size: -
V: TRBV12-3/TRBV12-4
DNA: TGTGCCAGCAGCTTGGGACCGGCGTATGGCTACACCTTC
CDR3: CASSLGPAYGYTF

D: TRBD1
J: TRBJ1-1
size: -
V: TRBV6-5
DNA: TGTGCCAGCAGTTTTGACAGGGGGCGCGGCATGAACACTGAAGCTTTCTTT
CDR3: CASSFDRGRGMNTEAFF

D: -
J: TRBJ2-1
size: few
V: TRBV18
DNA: TGTGCCAGCTCACCGCTTTTGGCCGGGGACAATGAGCAGTTCTTC
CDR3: CASSPLLAGDNEQFF

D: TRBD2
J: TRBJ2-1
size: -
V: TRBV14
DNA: TGTGCCAGCAGCCAACTAGCGGGGGGATACAATGAGCAGTTCTTC
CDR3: CASSQLAGGYNEQFF

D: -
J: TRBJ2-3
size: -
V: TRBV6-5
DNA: TGTGCCAGCAGTTATTTCCCAGGACAAAGCACAGATACGCAGTATTTT
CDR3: CASSYFPGQSTDTQYF

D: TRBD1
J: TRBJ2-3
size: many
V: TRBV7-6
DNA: TGTGCCAGCAGCCGAATGGACAGGGGCTACACAGATACGCAGTATTTT
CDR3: CASSRMDRGYTDTQYF

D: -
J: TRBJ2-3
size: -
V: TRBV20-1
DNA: TGCAGTGGGGGATTCACAGATACGCAGTATTTT
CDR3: CSGGFTDTQYF

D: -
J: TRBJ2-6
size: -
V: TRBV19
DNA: TGTGCCAGTACTCAGGCTACACGTTCGTGGGGGGCCAACGTCCTGACTTTC
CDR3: CASTQATRSWGANVLTF

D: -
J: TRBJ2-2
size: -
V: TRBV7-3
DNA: TGTGCCAGCAGCTTGTCCCAGTGGGACGGGGAGCTGTTTTTT
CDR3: CASSLSQWDGELFF

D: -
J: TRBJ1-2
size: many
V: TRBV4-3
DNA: TGCGCCAGCAGCCCCCAAGTGGCGACCAGAGTCTATGGCTACACCTTC
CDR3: CASSPQVATRVYGYTF

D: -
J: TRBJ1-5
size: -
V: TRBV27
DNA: TGTGCCAGCAGCTCGGTCGGCTATAGCAATCAGCCCCAGCATTTT
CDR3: CASSSVGYSNQPQHF

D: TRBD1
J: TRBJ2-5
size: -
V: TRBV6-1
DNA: TGTGCCAGCAGTGAAGCTTTCGGCCCGGGACAGGAAGAGACCCAGTACTTC
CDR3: CASSEAFGPGQEETQYF

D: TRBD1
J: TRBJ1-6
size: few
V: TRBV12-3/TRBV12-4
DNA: TGTGCCAGCAGTCCGACAGGGATAGGTTCACCCCTCCACTTT
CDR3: CASSPTGIGSPLHF

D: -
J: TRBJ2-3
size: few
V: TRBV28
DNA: TGTGCCAGCAGTTTACCTCCTGGGGGGGGGCCGAGCACAGATACGCAGTATTTT
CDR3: CASSLPPGGGPSTDTQYF

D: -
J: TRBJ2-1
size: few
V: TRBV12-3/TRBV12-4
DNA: TGTGCCAGCAGTTTAGCCAGGGATTCCTACAATGAGCAGTTCTTC
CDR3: CASSLARDSYNEQFF

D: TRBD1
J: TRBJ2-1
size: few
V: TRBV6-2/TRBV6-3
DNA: TGTGCCAGCAGTGACGACAGGGAAGACTATGAGCAGTTCTTC
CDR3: CASSDDREDYEQFF

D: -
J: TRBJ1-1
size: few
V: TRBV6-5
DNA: TGTGCCAGCAGAGAAGACAGGAACACTGAAGCTTTCTTT
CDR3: CASREDRNTEAFF

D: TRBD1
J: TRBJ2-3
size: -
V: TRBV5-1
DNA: TGCGCCAGCAGCTCACAGGGGGCTAGCACAGATACGCAGTATTTT
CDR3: CASSSQGASTDTQYF

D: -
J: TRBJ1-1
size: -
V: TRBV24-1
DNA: TGTGCCACCAGTGATCATAACACTGAAGCTTTCTTT
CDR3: CATSDHNTEAFF

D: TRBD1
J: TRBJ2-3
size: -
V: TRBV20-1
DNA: TGCAGTGCTAGAGAGGGCTGGCCTTACGACAGGGCGGAGGATACGCAGTATTTT
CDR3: CSAREGWPYDRAEDTQYF

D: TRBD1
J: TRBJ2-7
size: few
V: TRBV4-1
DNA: TGCGCCAGCAGCCTGCAGGACAGGAGCTCCTACGAGCAGTACTTC
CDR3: CASSLQDRSSYEQYF

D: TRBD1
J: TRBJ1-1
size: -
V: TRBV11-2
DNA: TGTGCCAGCAGCCAGACAGGGGCGGGCGTCCCTGAAGCTTTCTTT
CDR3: CASSQTGAGVPEAFF

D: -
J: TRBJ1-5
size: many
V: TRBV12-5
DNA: TGTGCTAGTGGCCCCCCGGGCCTAGATCAGCCCCAGCATTTT
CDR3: CASGPPGLDQPQHF

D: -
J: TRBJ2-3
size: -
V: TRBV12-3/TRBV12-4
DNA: TGTGCCAGCAGTTTAGCCGGTTGGCAGTATTTT
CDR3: CASSLAGWQYF

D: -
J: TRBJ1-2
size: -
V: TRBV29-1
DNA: TGCAGAGTTGAAGGTCTAAGCGAGGGCTACACCTTC
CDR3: CRVEGLSEGYTF

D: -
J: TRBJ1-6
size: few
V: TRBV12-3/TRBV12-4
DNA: TGTGCCAGCAGTTTAGGAGGGAATAATTCACCCCTCCACTTT
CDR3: CASSLGGNNSPLHF